Sequencing of this T cell receptor beta chain was carried out in a study of blood T cell repertoires in COVID-19. About the study: Samples representing acute and convalescent COVID-19 were sourced from the United States, Italy and Spain.

Some clones are missing from TCRdb's copy, which holds only in-frame ones; the method was immunoSEQ multiplex PCR. The top ten hold roughly 2% of the sample, which has 300,000 to 400,000 clones, around 87% seen once. Followed over time, Seattle patients had been enrolled while infection was active. This clone is a singleton in its sample. The identical CDR3 is also encoded by other nucleotide sequences in the sample. V was pared by 2 bases and J by 1 base, with 6 bases between. Germline V gene data show CDR1 as SGHRS and CDR2 as YFSETQ. The CDR3 runs to 13 residues. This sequence joins TRBV5-1 and TRBJ1-2; TRBD1 is a possible D gene (5 bases). The sequence came from a woman between 55 and 75 years old with COVID-19, enrolled during active disease. Sequencing was performed on peripheral blood. CDR3 sequence (DNA): TGCGCCAGCAGCTTCGGGGGTAACTATGGCTACACCTTC. It encodes CASSFGGNYGYTF. Combining the CDR3 with reference TRBV5-1 and TRBJ1-2 gives the whole variable domain KAGVTQTPRYLIKTRGQQVTLSCSPISGHRSVSWYQQTPGQGLQFLFEYFSETQRNKGNFPGRFSGRQFSNSRSEMNVSTLELGDSALYLCASSFGGNYGYTFGSGTRLTVV.